The present T cell receptor beta chain was sequenced within a study of blood T cell repertoires in COVID-19. About the study: Samples of COVID-19 (acute and convalescent) were obtained from the United States, Italy and Spain. PBMCs, B-cell-depleted T cells, or T cells were the source of the cDNA or gDNA that made up the material.

Original data processing: By means of reference gene primer amplification, nucleated cell counts were estimated. The protocol was immunoSEQ multiplex PCR, while the TCRdb copy is restricted to in-frame clones and leaves out a portion. Clone size and V and J calls were adopted from that table, with D and trimming inferred from the DNA. The sample consists of about 87,000 clones, around 86% of them appearing once. Trimming removed 5 bases from V and 4 bases from J, with 11 bases in between. The CDR3 is 12 residues long. Germline-derived CDR1 and CDR2 are SQVTM and ANQGSEA. This receptor was identified in a woman in her 70s with acute or convalescent COVID-19. Input material: peripheral blood. The chain combines TRBV29-1 with TRBJ1-1; D may be TRBD1 (6 bases). CDR3 DNA: TGCAGCGTTAAGGGGGTGGGCACTGAAGCTTTCTTT. It is translated as CSVKGVGTEAFF.